This T cell receptor (beta chain) was documented in a study of human T cells and chemical hapten exposure (dated by TCRdb to about 2021). Context from the whole study: For sensitization, 2% DPC in acetone was applied to a roughly 2 cm by roughly 2 cm area of upper inner arm skin. For TCR sequencing, blood came from about 28 alopecia patients at anywhere from one to four time points (pre-sensitization, 2, 6 and 24 weeks). Patch testing was performed on the upper back with Finn chambers containing 0.01% DPC, and the patch tests were scored after 6 days according to International Contact Dermatitis Research Group standards. The libraries were sequenced as a pool, and the TCR yield per sample differed mostly because of small variations in library volumes within the pool. Most of the patients in the cohort were female, and the cohort covered alopecia areata with under or over 50% scalp involvement, alopecia totalis and alopecia universalis. The study tracked peripheral blood TCR repertoire changes in vivo during primary and secondary sensitization to the hapten diphenylcyclopropenone (DPC) in alopecia patients. Blood was sampled from patients pre-sensitization (week 0) and at 2, 6 and about 24 weeks after DPC sensitization. Weekly therapeutic DPC doses were additionally applied to the scalp of patients throughout the roughly 25-week study period. Results the study describes overall, beyond this receptor: All patients had alopecia, a presumed autoimmune disease, so their immune response might differ from that of healthy individuals. Significantly more large CDR3 similarity clusters were formed by expanded TCRs than by pre-sensitization or healthy control sets, consistent with antigen-driven responses. After repeated subsampling, changes were observed in the strength of the expansion versus patch-test correlation and in the threshold at which the correlation became significant. No change with DPC sensitization was found in the number of TCRs above 1 in 1000 frequency, and no evidence of global repertoire structure alterations was found. Patch test score correlated positively with the number of PT1 expanded TCRs, reaching significance at thresholds 8, 16 and 32 but not at 4.

The receptor library was made with RACE. Sequencing relied on a NextSeq 500. During library preparation, unique molecular identifiers were attached to individual cDNA molecules so that TCRs could be counted in a quantitative, reproducible way. From each blood RNA sample, both TCR alpha and TCR beta chains were sequenced. Per the authors' processing: The median number of TCRs per sample was roughly 98,000, ranging from about 23,224 to 690,600. The Decombinator software suite was used to annotate V, J and CDR3 in the TCR reads. Every sample was subsampled to the same number of TCRs (28,000) for the PS versus PT1 abundance plots. TCRs were defined as expanded if absent before sensitization and observed at least eight times at the 2-week time point. Using fastp at Q25 and MiXCR, TCRdb reprocessed the public reads and kept productive beta chains. CDR3 protein duplicates are merged, each entry listing the most common genes and DNA. These V and J calls originate from TCRdb's pipeline instead of the authors' own analysis. The sample has approximately 82,000 distinct CDR3 sequences on record, roughly a tenth of them singletons. The top ten clones comprise 2% to 2.5% of the sample.

The time point label, as the study defines it: patch test 1, 2 weeks after DPC sensitization. Sample treatment or condition, as interpreted from the label and publication: therapeutic diphenylcyclopropenone sensitization with weekly scalp DPC. At every patch-test visit, the blood draw took place before the patch test was put on. Patients were considered eligible if aged 18 to 70, diagnosed with alopecia and deemed suitable for DPC therapy, and patients were excluded if pregnant. Total RNA was isolated from unfractionated whole blood collected in Tempus Blood RNA tubes. Points on this clonotype: Its antigen is still unknown. Qualities for individual bases were not recorded, and no much larger clone is one base off.

The clonotype originates from a man aged 35 to 55 with alopecia areata. Some clones in this sample may be carry-over from other donors' samples. The sample consisted of whole blood, taken in connection with sensitization to the hapten diphenylcyclopropenone (DPC).

CDR3 reads: CSAPTHRGTEAFF. The nucleotides are TGCAGTGCCCCTACCCACAGGGGCACTGAAGCTTTCTTT. The V gene is TRBV20-1 and the J gene is TRBJ1-1, with TRBD1 matching 7 junction bases. At the junction V is shortened by 6 bases and J by 4 bases; bases outside the gene matches: 8. The germline V gene (reference sequence) provides CDR1 DFQATT and CDR2 SNEGSKA. From the cysteine up to the phenylalanine, the CDR3 has a length of 13 residues. The kept DNA is CDR3 alone, 39 bases in frame from the first base.